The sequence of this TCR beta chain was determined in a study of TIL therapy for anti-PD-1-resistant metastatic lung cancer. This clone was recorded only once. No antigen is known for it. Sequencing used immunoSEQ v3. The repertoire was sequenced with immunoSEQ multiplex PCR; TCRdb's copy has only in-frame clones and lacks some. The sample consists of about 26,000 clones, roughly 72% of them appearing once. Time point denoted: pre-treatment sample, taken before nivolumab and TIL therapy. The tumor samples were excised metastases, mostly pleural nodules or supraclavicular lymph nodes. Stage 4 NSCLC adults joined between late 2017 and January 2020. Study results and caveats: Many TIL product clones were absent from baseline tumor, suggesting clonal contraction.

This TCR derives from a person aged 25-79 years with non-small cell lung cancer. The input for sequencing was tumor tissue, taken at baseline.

The CDR3 sequence: CASSQRDMTGPQHF. CDR3 nucleotide sequence: TGTGCCAGCAGCCAAAGAGATATGACAGGACCCCAGCATTTT. This chain joins TRBV2 and TRBJ1-5; a possible D gene is TRBD1 (6 bases). The CDR3 sequence is 14 residues long. The germline V gene encodes CDR1 SNHLY and CDR2 FYNNEI. V lost 6 bases, J lost 10 bases, and 19 bases lay in between.